This T cell receptor beta chain was obtained from a study of blood T cell repertoires in COVID-19. As for the study in general: Samples of COVID-19 (acute and convalescent) were obtained from the United States, Italy and Spain.

This CDR3 comprises 14 residues. Trimming took 3 bases from V and 3 from J; bases not matched to a gene: 4. Germline V lookup: CDR1 SGHNT, CDR2 YYREEE (reference sequence). In the authors' workflow: Amplification of reference gene primers provided the estimated nucleated cell counts. Sequencing was performed with immunoSEQ multiplex PCR; in TCRdb, only in-frame clones are kept and a portion is missing. V and J calls and clone size are as listed in that table; D and trimming were resolved from the DNA. The data contain under 45,000 clones, 80% to 90% of them seen just once; the ten biggest clones take up roughly two fifths.

Sequenced material: peripheral blood. This sequence originates from a human donor in a cohort sampled during active COVID-19. J is TRBJ2-5 and V is TRBV5-4; 8 bases fit TRBD1. CDR3 in amino acids: CASSSETGEETQYF. The CDR3 DNA sequence: TGTGCCAGCAGCTCGGAGACAGGGGAAGAGACCCAGTACTTC.